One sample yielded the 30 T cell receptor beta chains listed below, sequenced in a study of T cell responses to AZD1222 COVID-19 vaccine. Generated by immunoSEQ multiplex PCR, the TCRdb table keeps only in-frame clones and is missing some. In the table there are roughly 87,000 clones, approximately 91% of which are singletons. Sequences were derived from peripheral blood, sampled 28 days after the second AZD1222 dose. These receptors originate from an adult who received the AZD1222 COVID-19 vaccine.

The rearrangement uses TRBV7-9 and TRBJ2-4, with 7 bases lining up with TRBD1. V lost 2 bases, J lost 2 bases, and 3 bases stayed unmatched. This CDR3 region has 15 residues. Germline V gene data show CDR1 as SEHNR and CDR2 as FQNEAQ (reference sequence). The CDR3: CASSLQGVPKNIQYF. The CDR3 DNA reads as TGTGCCAGCAGCTTACAGGGGGTTCCCAAAAACATTCAGTACTTC.

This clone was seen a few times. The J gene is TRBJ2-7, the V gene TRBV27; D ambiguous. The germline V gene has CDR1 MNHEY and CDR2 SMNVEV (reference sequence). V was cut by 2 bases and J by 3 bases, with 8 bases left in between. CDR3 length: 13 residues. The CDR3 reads CASSLATSYEQYF. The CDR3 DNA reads TGTGCCAGCAGTTTAGCTACAAGCTACGAGCAGTACTTC.

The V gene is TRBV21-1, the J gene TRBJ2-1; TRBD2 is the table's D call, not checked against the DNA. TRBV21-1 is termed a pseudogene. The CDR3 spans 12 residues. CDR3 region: CASSKGSVEQFF. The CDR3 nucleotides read TGTGCCAGCAGCAAAGGTAGCGTTGAGCAGTTCTTC.

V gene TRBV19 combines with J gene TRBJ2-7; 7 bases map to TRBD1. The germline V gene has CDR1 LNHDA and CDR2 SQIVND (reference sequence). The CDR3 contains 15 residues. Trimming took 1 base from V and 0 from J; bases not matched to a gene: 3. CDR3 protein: CASSIVTGNSYEQYF. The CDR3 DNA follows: TGTGCCAGTAGTATAGTGACAGGGAACTCCTACGAGCAGTACTTC.

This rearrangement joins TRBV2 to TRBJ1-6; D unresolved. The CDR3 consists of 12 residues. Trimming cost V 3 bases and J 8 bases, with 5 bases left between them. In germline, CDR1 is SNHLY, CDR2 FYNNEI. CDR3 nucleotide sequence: TGTGCCAGCAGTGACGGATATTCACCCCTCCACTTT. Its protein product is CASSDGYSPLHF.

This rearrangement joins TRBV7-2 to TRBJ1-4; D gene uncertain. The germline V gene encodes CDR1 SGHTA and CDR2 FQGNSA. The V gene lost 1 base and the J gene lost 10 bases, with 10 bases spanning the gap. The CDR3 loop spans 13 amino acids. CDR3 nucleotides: TGTGCCAGCAGCTTAGATCCGGCGCCAAAACTGTTTTTT. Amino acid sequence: CASSLDPAPKLFF.

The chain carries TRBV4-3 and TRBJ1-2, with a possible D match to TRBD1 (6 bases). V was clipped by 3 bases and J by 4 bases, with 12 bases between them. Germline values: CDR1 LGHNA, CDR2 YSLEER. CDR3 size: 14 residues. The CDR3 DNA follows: TGCGCCAGCAGCCATAAGGGGGGAGGCTATGGCTACACCTTC. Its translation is CASSHKGGGYGYTF.

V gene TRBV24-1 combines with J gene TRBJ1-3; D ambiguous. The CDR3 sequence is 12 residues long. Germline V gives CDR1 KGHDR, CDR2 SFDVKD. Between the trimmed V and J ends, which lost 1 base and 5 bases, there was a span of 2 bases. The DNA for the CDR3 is TGTGCCACCAGTGATTTCAGAAACACCATATATTTT. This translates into CATSDFRNTIYF.

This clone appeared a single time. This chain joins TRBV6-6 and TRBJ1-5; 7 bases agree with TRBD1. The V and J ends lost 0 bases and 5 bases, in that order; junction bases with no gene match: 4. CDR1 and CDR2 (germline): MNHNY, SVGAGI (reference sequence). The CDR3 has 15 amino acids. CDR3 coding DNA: TGTGCCAGCAGTTACTCGAGACAGGGTGATCAGCCCCAGCATTTT. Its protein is CASSYSRQGDQPQHF.

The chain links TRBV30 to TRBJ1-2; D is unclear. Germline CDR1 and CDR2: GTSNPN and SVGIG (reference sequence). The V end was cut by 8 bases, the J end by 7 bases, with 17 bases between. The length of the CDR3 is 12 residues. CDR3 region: CAGESFRGGYTF. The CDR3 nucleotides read TGTGCCGGTGAATCTTTTCGGGGTGGCTACACCTTC.

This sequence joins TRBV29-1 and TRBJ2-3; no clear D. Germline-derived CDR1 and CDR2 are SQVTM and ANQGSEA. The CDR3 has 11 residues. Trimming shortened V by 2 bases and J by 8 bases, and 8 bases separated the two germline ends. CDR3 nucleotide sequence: TGCAGCGTTGAATGGGGTCGTACGCAGTATTTT. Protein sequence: CSVEWGRTQYF.

The CDR3 nucleotides are TGTGCCTGGAGTTGGCAGACCGGGGAGCTGTTTTTT. The encoded protein is CAWSWQTGELFF. The V and J genes are TRBV30 and TRBJ2-2; no reliable D call. Looked up from germline, CDR1 is GTSNPN and CDR2 is SVGIG (reference sequence). The V end was cut by 2 bases, the J end by 5 bases, with 6 bases between. The length of the CDR3 is 12 residues. The full variable domain, rest sourced from reference TRBV30 and TRBJ2-2, is SQTIHQWPATLVQPVGSPLSLECTVEGTSNPNLYWYRQAAGRGLQLLFYSVGIGQISSEVPQNLSASRPQDRQFILSSKKLLLSDSGFYLCAWSWQTGELFFGEGSRLTVL.

CDR3 sequence: CASSLDSYNEQFF. The CDR3 DNA sequence: TGTGCCAGCAGTCTCGACTCCTACAATGAGCAGTTCTTC. The V and J genes are TRBV6-5 and TRBJ2-1; D uncertain. V was trimmed by 5 bases and J by 0 bases, leaving 5 bases between them. The CDR3 loop spans 13 amino acids. CDR1 and CDR2 (germline): MNHEY, SVGAGI.

The CDR3 bases are TGTGCCAGTATTACAAGAGGGGGGCGGACTGAAGCTTTCTTT. The encoded protein is CASITRGGRTEAFF. J is TRBJ1-1 and V is TRBV6-5; a weak D match, TRBD1 (6 bases). Germline V CDR1 and CDR2: MNHEY, SVGAGI. CDR3 length: 14 amino acids. Trimming took 9 bases from V and 5 from J, leaving 19 bases between them.

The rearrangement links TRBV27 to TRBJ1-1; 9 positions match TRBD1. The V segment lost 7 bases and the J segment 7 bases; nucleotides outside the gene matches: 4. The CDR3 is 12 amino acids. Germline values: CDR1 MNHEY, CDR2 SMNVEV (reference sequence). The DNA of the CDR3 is TGTGCCAGCAACCCGGGACAGGGTGAAGCTTTCTTT. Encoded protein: CASNPGQGEAFF.

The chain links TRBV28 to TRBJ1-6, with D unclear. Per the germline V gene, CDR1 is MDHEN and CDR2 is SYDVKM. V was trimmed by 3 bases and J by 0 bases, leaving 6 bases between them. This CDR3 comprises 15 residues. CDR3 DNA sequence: TGTGCCAGCAGTTTTGGTAGCTCCTATAATTCACCCCTCCACTTT. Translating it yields CASSFGSSYNSPLHF.

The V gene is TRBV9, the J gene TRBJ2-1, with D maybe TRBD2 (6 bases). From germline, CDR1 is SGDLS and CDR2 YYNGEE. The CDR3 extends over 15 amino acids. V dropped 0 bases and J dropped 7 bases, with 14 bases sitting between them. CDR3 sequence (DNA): TGTGCCAGCAGCGTAGATGGAGGGCCCAGGAATGAGCAGTTCTTC. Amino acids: CASSVDGGPRNEQFF.

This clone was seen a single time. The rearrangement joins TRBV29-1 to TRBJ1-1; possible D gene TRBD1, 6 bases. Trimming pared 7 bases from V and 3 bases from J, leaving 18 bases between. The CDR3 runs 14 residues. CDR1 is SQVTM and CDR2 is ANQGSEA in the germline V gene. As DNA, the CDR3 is TGCAGCGCACAGGTCCCCGCAGGGGACACTGAAGCTTTCTTT. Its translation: CSAQVPAGDTEAFF.

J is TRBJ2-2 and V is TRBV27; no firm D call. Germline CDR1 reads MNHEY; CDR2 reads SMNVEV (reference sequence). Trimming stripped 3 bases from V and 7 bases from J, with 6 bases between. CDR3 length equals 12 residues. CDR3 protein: CASSFGDGELFF. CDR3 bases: TGTGCCAGCAGTTTCGGTGACGGGGAGCTGTTTTTT.

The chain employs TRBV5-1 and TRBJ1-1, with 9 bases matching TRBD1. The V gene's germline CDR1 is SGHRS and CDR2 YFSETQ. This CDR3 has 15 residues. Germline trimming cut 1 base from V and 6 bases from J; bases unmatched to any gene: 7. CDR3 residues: CASSLSPGQGSEAFF. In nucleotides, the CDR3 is TGCGCCAGCAGCTTGTCTCCGGGACAGGGCTCTGAAGCTTTCTTT.

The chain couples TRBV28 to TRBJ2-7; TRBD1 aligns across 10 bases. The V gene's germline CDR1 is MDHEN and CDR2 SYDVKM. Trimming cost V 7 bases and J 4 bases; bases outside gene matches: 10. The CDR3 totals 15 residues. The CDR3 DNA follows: TGTGCCAGCACTGTTGACAGGGGGCCATCTTACGAGCAGTACTTC. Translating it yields CASTVDRGPSYEQYF.

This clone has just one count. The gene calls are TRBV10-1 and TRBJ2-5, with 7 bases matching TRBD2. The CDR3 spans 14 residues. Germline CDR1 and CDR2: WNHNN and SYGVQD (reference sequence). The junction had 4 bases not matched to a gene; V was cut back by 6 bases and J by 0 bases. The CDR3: CASSFSGHQETQYF. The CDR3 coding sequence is TGCGCCAGCAGCTTTAGCGGGCACCAAGAGACCCAGTACTTC.

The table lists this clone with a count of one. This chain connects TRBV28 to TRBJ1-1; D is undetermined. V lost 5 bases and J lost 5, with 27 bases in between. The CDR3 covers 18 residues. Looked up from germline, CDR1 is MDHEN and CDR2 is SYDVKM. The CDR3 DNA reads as TGTGCCAGCAGTCCCCCTCGCAGTTCGGTAGAGTCTAAGACTGAAGCTTTCTTT. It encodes CASSPPRSSVESKTEAFF.

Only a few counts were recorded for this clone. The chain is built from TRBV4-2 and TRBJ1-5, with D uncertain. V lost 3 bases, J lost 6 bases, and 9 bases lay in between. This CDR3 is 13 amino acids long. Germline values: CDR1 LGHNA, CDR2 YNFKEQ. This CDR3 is CASSHSIGQPQHF. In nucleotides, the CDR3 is TGTGCCAGCAGCCACTCCATTGGTCAGCCCCAGCATTTT.

The CDR3 region is CASSLALNTEAFF. CDR3 coding DNA: TGCGCCAGCAGCTTGGCACTGAACACTGAAGCTTTCTTT. V and J are TRBV5-1 and TRBJ1-1; D gene ambiguous. The germline gives CDR1 SGHRS, CDR2 YFSETQ. The CDR3 sequence is 13 residues long. V lost 0 bases and J 0 bases, leaving 3 bases between the germline ends.

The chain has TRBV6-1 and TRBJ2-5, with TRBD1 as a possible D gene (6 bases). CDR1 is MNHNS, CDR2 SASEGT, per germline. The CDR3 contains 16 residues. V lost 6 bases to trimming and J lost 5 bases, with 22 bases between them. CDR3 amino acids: CASREQTGHVMETQYF. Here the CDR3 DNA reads TGTGCCAGCAGAGAACAAACAGGGCATGTCATGGAGACCCAGTACTTC.

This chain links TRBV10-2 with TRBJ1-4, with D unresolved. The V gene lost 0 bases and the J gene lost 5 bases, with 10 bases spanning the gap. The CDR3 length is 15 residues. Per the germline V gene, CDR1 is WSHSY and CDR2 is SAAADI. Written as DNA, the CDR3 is TGCGCCAGCAGTGAGTCGGCAGCCGTAAATGAAAAACTGTTTTTT. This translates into CASSESAAVNEKLFF.

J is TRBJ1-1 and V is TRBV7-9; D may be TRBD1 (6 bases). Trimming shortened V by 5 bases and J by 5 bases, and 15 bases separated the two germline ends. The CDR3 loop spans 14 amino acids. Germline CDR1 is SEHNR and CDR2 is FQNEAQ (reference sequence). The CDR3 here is CASSPVGQRTEAFF. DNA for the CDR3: TGTGCCAGCAGCCCCGTCGGACAGAGGACTGAAGCTTTCTTT.

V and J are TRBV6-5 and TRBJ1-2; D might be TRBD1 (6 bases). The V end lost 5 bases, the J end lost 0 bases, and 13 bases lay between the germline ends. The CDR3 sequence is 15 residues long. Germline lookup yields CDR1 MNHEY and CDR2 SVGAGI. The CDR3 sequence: CASSPLGTSNYGYTF. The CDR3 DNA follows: TGTGCCAGCAGTCCCCTTGGGACATCTAACTATGGCTACACCTTC.

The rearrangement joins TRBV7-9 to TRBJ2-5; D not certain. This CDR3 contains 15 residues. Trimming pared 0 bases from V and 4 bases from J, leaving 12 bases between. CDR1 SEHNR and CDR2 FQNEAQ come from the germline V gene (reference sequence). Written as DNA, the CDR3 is TGTGCCAGCAGCTTAGCTAGTCTGTCAACAGAGACCCAGTACTTC. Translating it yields CASSLASLSTETQYF.